The next 25 T cell receptor beta chains were all read from a single sample in a study of T cells in Graves' hyperthyroidism and ophthalmopathy. The investigators amplified TCR beta CDR3 regions from RNA transcripts. The HTBI set primed first-round TCR CDR3 RT-PCR. TCRdb re-called the multiplex PCR reads with MiXCR, one entry per CDR3 protein. The sample lists about 370,000 distinct CDR3 sequences; 12% to 15% were seen once. The sequenced sample was blood. The receptors originated from a woman aged 60-75 years with Graves' ophthalmopathy.

The chain combines TRBV24-1 with TRBJ2-4; 7 nucleotides line up with TRBD1. CDR1 is KGHDR and CDR2 is SFDVKD in the germline V gene. Trimming cost V 2 bases and J 7 bases; bases outside gene matches: 7. This CDR3 contains 15 residues. The CDR3 is CATSDSGTATNIQYF. The CDR3 DNA reads as TGTGCCACCAGTGATTCCGGGACAGCAACGAACATTCAGTACTTC.

This clonotype was counted many times. V and J are TRBV7-2 and TRBJ2-7; TRBD1 agrees at 7 bases. The CDR3 loop spans 14 amino acids. The germline CDR1 and CDR2 sequences are SGHTA and FQGNSA. The J segment lost 3 bases and the V segment lost 6 bases, leaving 8 bases of the junction unmatched. The CDR3 DNA reads as TGTGCCAGCAGGAACAGGGGTGGGTACTACGAGCAGTACTTC. Translated: CASRNRGGYYEQYF.

The chain links TRBV2 to TRBJ2-7, with a tentative D call TRBD1 (6 bases). This CDR3 has 15 residues. V lost 1 base, J lost 2 bases, and 12 bases lay in between. CDR1 and CDR2 (germline): SNHLY, FYNNEI. The CDR3 spells CASSEGDTVTYEQYF. The CDR3 coding sequence is TGTGCCAGCAGTGAAGGGGACACGGTTACCTACGAGCAGTACTTC.

The rearrangement links TRBV5-8 to TRBJ2-3; maybe TRBD2 (5 bases). The V gene lost 4 bases and the J gene lost 4 bases, with 13 bases spanning the gap. CDR3 length: 14 amino acids. Germline-derived CDR1 and CDR2 are SGHTS and YDEGEE. CDR3: CASSPPTNSDTQYF. In DNA form, the CDR3 reads TGTGCCAGCAGCCCCCCGACTAACTCAGATACGCAGTATTTT.

This clonotype has a count of ten or more. The chain is built from TRBV2 and TRBJ2-3, with 9 nucleotides matching TRBD1. Trimming took 2 bases from V and 2 from J; bases not matched to a gene: 2. This CDR3 comprises 15 residues. The germline V gene has CDR1 SNHLY and CDR2 FYNNEI. The CDR3 DNA reads TGTGCCAGCAGTGAAAGGACAGGGGACACAGATACGCAGTATTTT. Translating gives CASSERTGDTDTQYF.

This clonotype was counted between two and nine times. This chain connects TRBV2 to TRBJ2-2; 14 nucleotides match TRBD2. This CDR3 is built from 15 residues. The junction had 3 bases not matched to a gene; V was cut back by 6 bases and J by 6 bases. Germline V gives CDR1 SNHLY, CDR2 FYNNEI. CDR3 coding DNA: TGTGCCAGCAGGATGGGACTAGCGGGAGCCGGGGAGCTGTTTTTT. It codes for CASRMGLAGAGELFF.

This clonotype was seen repeatedly, ten times or more. V gene TRBV3-1 combines with J gene TRBJ2-5; D perhaps matches TRBD2 (6 bases). This CDR3 spans 13 amino acids. Germline assignment: CDR1 LGHDT and CDR2 YNNKEL (reference sequence). V dropped 9 bases and J dropped 7 bases, with 18 bases sitting between them. Written as DNA, the CDR3 is TGTGCCAGTGACCGCGGGAAGCTCGGGACCCAGTACTTC. This translates into CASDRGKLGTQYF.

This clonotype was detected ten times or more. The V gene is TRBV6-1, the J gene TRBJ2-7, with unresolved D. Trimming pared 6 bases from V and 3 bases from J, leaving 12 bases between. This CDR3 is built from 13 residues. Germline V gene lookup returns CDR1 MNHNS and CDR2 SASEGT. CDR3 region: CASRPRPFYEQYF. The CDR3, as DNA: TGTGCCAGCAGGCCTAGACCCTTCTACGAGCAGTACTTC.

This clonotype showed up many times. This rearrangement joins TRBV7-2 to TRBJ1-1; no definite D call. Germline loops: CDR1 SGHTA, CDR2 FQGNSA. V was cut by 4 bases and J by 1 base, with 7 bases left in between. CDR3 length: 13 amino acids. As DNA, the CDR3 is TGTGCCAGCAGCTGGACTGAGAACACTGAAGCTTTCTTT. Translating gives CASSWTENTEAFF.

This clonotype was detected only a few times. This may be a read error: a much more frequent sequence differs by one nucleotide. The chain employs TRBV2 and TRBJ2-1, with TRBD2 matching 11 bases. Trimming cost V 7 bases and J 6 bases; bases outside gene matches: 5. The CDR3 sequence is 14 residues long. From germline, CDR1 is SNHLY and CDR2 FYNNEI. CDR3 coding DNA: TGTGCCAGCACGACTAGCGGGGATTGCAATGAGCAGTTCTTC. This codes for CASTTSGDCNEQFF.

There are many counts of this clonotype. The V gene is TRBV5-4, the J gene TRBJ2-3; TRBD1 or TRBD2 may be the D gene (6 bases each). The CDR3 totals 15 residues. Germline CDR1 and CDR2: SGHNT and YYREEE (reference sequence). V lost 4 bases and J 4 bases, leaving 16 bases between the germline ends. CDR3 sequence (DNA): TGTGCCAGCAGCGGAGGGGGAGAAGTATCAGATACGCAGTATTTT. Its translation is CASSGGGEVSDTQYF.

The chain has TRBV12-3 or TRBV12-4 and TRBJ2-3; TRBD2 is a possible D gene (5 bases). V lost 6 bases, J lost 1 base, and 14 bases lay in between. The length of the CDR3 is 15 residues. Written as DNA, the CDR3 is TGTGCCAGCAGCCCCGCCGGGATGCGCACAGATACGCAGTATTTT. Translated, it gives CASSPAGMRTDTQYF.

A few counts support this clonotype. The chain uses TRBV5-6 and TRBJ2-1, with 11 bases fitting TRBD1. The CDR3 is made up of 15 amino acids. Germline assignment: CDR1 SGHDT and CDR2 YYEEEE. V gave up 1 base and J gave up 4 bases; unmatched junction bases: 1. The CDR3 DNA is TGTGCCAGCAGCTTGCGGGACAGGGGGTACAATGAGCAGTTCTTC. It is translated as CASSLRDRGYNEQFF.

This clonotype came up a few times. This chain links TRBV13 with TRBJ2-7; unclear D gene. Germline V gene lookup returns CDR1 PRHDT and CDR2 FYEKMQ (reference sequence). CDR3 length: 15 residues. The V end was cut by 4 bases, the J end by 2 bases, with 15 bases between. The CDR3 DNA follows: TGTGCCAGCAGCTCCGGTGCTGGGGTAACCTACGAGCAGTACTTC. Residues: CASSSGAGVTYEQYF.

This clonotype has a count of ten or more. The chain carries TRBV3-1 and TRBJ1-2, with a possible D match to TRBD1 (5 bases). The CDR3 loop spans 15 amino acids. The V and J ends lost 0 bases and 5 bases respectively, with 13 bases between them. The germline gives CDR1 LGHDT, CDR2 YNNKEL (reference sequence). DNA of the CDR3: TGTGCCAGCAGCCAAGATGTCGACAGCCTATATGGCTACACCTTC. Protein: CASSQDVDSLYGYTF.

This clonotype has ten or more counts. The chain's CDR3 is CASRGMGQTSYNEQFF. CDR3 DNA sequence: TGTGCCAGCAGAGGGATGGGACAGACCTCCTACAATGAGCAGTTCTTC. The chain is built from TRBV12-3 or TRBV12-4 and TRBJ2-1; 7 bases map to TRBD1. Unmatched junction bases numbered 8, after V lost 6 bases and J lost 0 bases. This CDR3 region has 16 residues.

The chain couples TRBV9 to TRBJ2-3; 7 positions agree with TRBD1. Germline CDR1 SGDLS, CDR2 YYNGEE. This CDR3 spans 15 amino acids. With V trimmed by 0 bases and J by 0 bases, 1 base remained unmatched. CDR3 in DNA: TGTGCCAGCAGCGTAGGGACAGGCAGCACAGATACGCAGTATTTT. This codes for CASSVGTGSTDTQYF.

This clonotype showed up many times. This chain connects TRBV2 to TRBJ1-4; no definite D call. The V end was cut by 2 bases, the J end by 0 bases, with 10 bases between. This CDR3 region has 16 residues. In germline, CDR1 is SNHLY, CDR2 FYNNEI. The CDR3 bases are TGTGCCAGCAGTGAACAGCTACTAGCAACTAATGAAAAACTGTTTTTT. Its translation: CASSEQLLATNEKLFF.

This clonotype has a count of ten or more. The chain is built from TRBV7-9 and TRBJ1-5; no clear D. The CDR3 length is 14 residues. Per the germline V gene, CDR1 is SEHNR and CDR2 is FQNEAQ (reference sequence). V lost 2 bases and J lost 3, with 8 bases in between. The CDR3 nucleotides are TGTGCCAGCAGCTTACTTGCAGACAATCAGCCCCAGCATTTT. This translates into CASSLLADNQPQHF.

The chain is built from TRBV24-1 and TRBJ2-1; 10 nucleotides agree with TRBD1. Germline V CDR1 and CDR2: KGHDR, SFDVKD. This CDR3 is built from 14 residues. The J segment lost 7 bases and the V segment lost 9 bases, leaving 8 bases of the junction unmatched. This CDR3 is CATARGTGVNEQFF. The DNA of the CDR3 is TGTGCCACCGCCCGTGGGACAGGGGTGAATGAGCAGTTCTTC.

The table lists this clonotype with a count of one. The chain has TRBV6-5 and TRBJ2-1; 11 bases are shared with TRBD2. Germline assignment: CDR1 MNHEY and CDR2 SVGAGI. V shed 7 bases, J shed 2 bases, and the junction held 7 bases outside the gene matches. The CDR3 loop spans 16 amino acids. As DNA, the CDR3 is TGTGCCAGCATTTCCGGACTAGCGGGCCCCTACAATGAGCAGTTCTTC. This gives the protein CASISGLAGPYNEQFF.

This clonotype was picked up a small number of times. The rearrangement joins TRBV6-5 to TRBJ2-7, with TRBD2 as a possible D gene (5 bases). Deletions cut 4 bases from V and 3 bases from J, with 13 bases between. The V gene's germline CDR1 is MNHEY and CDR2 SVGAGI. CDR3 length: 14 residues. CDR3 in amino acids: CASSSPSSYYEQYF. The CDR3 DNA reads TGTGCCAGCAGTTCCCCCTCTAGCTACTACGAGCAGTACTTC.

This clonotype was seen repeatedly, ten times or more. V is TRBV2 and J is TRBJ2-7, with TRBD2 matching over 9 bases. Germline CDR1 SNHLY, CDR2 FYNNEI. V was clipped by 5 bases and J by 2 bases; unmatched bases: 7. CDR3 length equals 15 residues. CDR3 sequence reads: CASSPSERGAYEQYF. The CDR3 DNA follows: TGTGCCAGCAGTCCCAGCGAGCGGGGGGCCTACGAGCAGTACTTC.

The table lists this clonotype with many counts. The J gene is TRBJ2-3, the V gene TRBV7-3; D unresolved. Germline V gene data show CDR1 as SGHTA and CDR2 as FQGTGA. V dropped 0 bases and J dropped 4 bases, with 5 bases sitting between them. The CDR3 length is 13 residues. CDR3: CASSLTDADTQYF. The CDR3 DNA follows: TGTGCCAGCAGCTTAACCGACGCAGATACGCAGTATTTT.

This clonotype occurred many times. This rearrangement joins TRBV5-1 to TRBJ2-1; 16 bases align to TRBD2. The CDR3 sequence is 18 residues long. Germline assignment: CDR1 SGHRS and CDR2 YFSETQ. Germline trimming cut 4 bases from V and 4 bases from J; bases unmatched to any gene: 8. CDR3 nucleotides: TGCGCCAGCAGCCGTAGTGGGACTAGCGGGAGGGATTACAATGAGCAGTTCTTC. It specifies CASSRSGTSGRDYNEQFF.